This TCR beta chain was sequenced in a study of blood T cell repertoires in COVID-19. V lost 1 base, J lost 0 bases, and 9 bases lay in between. The CDR3 length is 15 residues. Germline values: CDR1 LGHNA, CDR2 YNFKEQ. Authors' analysis steps: Reference gene primer amplification gave nucleated cell count estimates. Sequencing used immunoSEQ multiplex PCR; TCRdb keeps in-frame clones, though not all of them. The V and J calls and clone size were taken over from that table, and D and trimming were inferred from the DNA. The table records approximately 500,000 clones, roughly 91% of them present only once.

This TCR was recovered from a woman aged 50 to 60 with COVID-19, enrolled during active disease. The chain is built from TRBV4-2 and TRBJ1-1, with no clear D. Material: peripheral blood. In DNA, the CDR3 is TGTGCCAGCAGCCAAGCACCAGGAATGAACACTGAAGCTTTCTTT. Its protein product is CASSQAPGMNTEAFF.